These T cell receptor beta chains were read from a single sample in a study of identical twins. TCRdb processed the 5' RACE reads anew with MiXCR; each CDR3 protein has one entry. The sample includes around 550,000 distinct CDR3 sequences, about 16% of them seen just once. These same data were also listed under a study on yellow fever vaccine responses in identical twins.

Sequencing was carried out using CD4+ T cells sorted from blood. The receptors come from a woman in her late teens or twenties in good health. The CDR3 runs from the conserved cysteine through the conserved F or W. D genes are given only for firm matches. Clone size is given for some rows only: seen once, a few or many times, or a class if the clone is expanded.

clone_size	v_call	d_call	j_call	cdr3_aa	cdr3_nt
few	TRBV20-1	NA	TRBJ2-3	CSATTPSTDTQYF	TGCAGTGCCACGACTCCCAGCACAGATACGCAGTATTTT
NA	TRBV19	NA	TRBJ2-3	CASSGGITDTQYF	TGTGCCAGTAGCGGGGGCATTACAGATACGCAGTATTTT
many	TRBV12-3/TRBV12-4	NA	TRBJ1-2	CASSSDTSRAIGYTF	TGTGCCAGCAGTTCCGACACCTCCAGAGCCATCGGCTACACCTTC
few	TRBV5-1	NA	TRBJ2-3	CASNQRAGTDTQYF	TGCGCCAGCAACCAGCGGGCGGGCACAGATACGCAGTATTTT
few	TRBV6-5	TRBD1	TRBJ1-1	CASSYSQGGANTEAFF	TGTGCCAGCAGTTACTCTCAAGGGGGCGCGAACACTGAAGCTTTCTTT
NA	TRBV29-1	NA	TRBJ2-2	CSVAQVNTGELFF	TGCAGCGTTGCCCAGGTCAACACCGGGGAGCTGTTTTTT
NA	TRBV11-2	NA	TRBJ1-1	CASSFFPGGNTEAFF	TGTGCCAGCAGCTTTTTCCCGGGGGGGAACACTGAAGCTTTCTTT
few	TRBV4-1	NA	TRBJ2-1	CASSQESGSYNEQFF	TGCGCCAGCAGCCAAGAATCGGGGTCCTACAATGAGCAGTTCTTC
NA	TRBV20-1	TRBD2	TRBJ2-5	CSARVSSGNQETQYF	TGCAGTGCTAGAGTCTCTAGCGGGAACCAAGAGACCCAGTACTTC
few	TRBV20-1	NA	TRBJ2-1	CSAPVAGHNEQFF	TGCAGTGCTCCCGTGGCGGGGCACAATGAGCAGTTCTTC
few	TRBV2	TRBD2	TRBJ2-7	CASSENSGRGYEQYF	TGTGCCAGCAGTGAAAATAGCGGGAGAGGCTACGAGCAGTACTTC
few	TRBV6-4	TRBD2	TRBJ2-1	CASSERREALYEQFF	TGTGCCAGCAGTGAGAGGCGGGAGGCCCTCTATGAGCAGTTCTTC
NA	TRBV7-7	TRBD2	TRBJ2-1	CASSLPVASGGNEQFF	TGTGCCAGCAGCTTACCGGTGGCTAGCGGGGGTAATGAGCAGTTCTTC
few	TRBV16	TRBD1	TRBJ2-7	CASGQGPLGEQYF	TGTGCCAGCGGACAGGGGCCCTTGGGGGAGCAGTACTTC
NA	TRBV19	NA	TRBJ1-1	CASSIWGKKGTEAFF	TGTGCCAGTAGTATTTGGGGGAAGAAGGGAACTGAAGCTTTCTTT
many	TRBV24-1	TRBD1	TRBJ2-1	CATSDFGQGAWGQFF	TGTGCCACCAGTGATTTTGGCCAGGGGGCCTGGGGGCAGTTCTTC
few	TRBV14	TRBD2	TRBJ2-5	CASSQIAGQETQYF	TGTGCCAGCAGCCAAATAGCGGGACAAGAGACCCAGTACTTC
few	TRBV24-1	TRBD2	TRBJ2-1	CATSDQKTSGGLSSYNEQFF	TGTGCCACCAGTGACCAAAAGACTAGCGGGGGGTTAAGCTCCTACAATGAGCAGTTCTTC
NA	TRBV5-1	NA	TRBJ2-1	CASSLLVTESRYNEQFF	TGCGCCAGCAGCTTGTTGGTTACGGAGAGCCGGTACAATGAGCAGTTCTTC
NA	TRBV6-5	NA	TRBJ2-1	CASSSQNEQFF	TGTGCCAGCAGTTCCCAGAATGAGCAGTTCTTC
NA	TRBV7-2	NA	TRBJ1-2	CASSSNTGNPTYGYTF	TGTGCCAGCAGCTCCAATACAGGGAATCCGACCTATGGCTACACCTTC
NA	TRBV2	NA	TRBJ2-1	CASSLGPPGSRTEQFF	TGTGCCAGCAGCCTAGGACCGCCCGGAAGTCGCACGGAGCAGTTCTTC
few	TRBV21-1	NA	TRBJ2-7	CASSKESGRAGEQYF	TGTGCCAGCAGCAAAGAAAGCGGGAGGGCAGGAGAGCAGTACTTC
few	TRBV15	TRBD2	TRBJ2-4	CATSYRVSGSGDIQYF	TGTGCCACCAGCTACCGGGTTAGCGGGAGCGGTGACATTCAGTACTTC
few	TRBV6-1	NA	TRBJ2-3	CASSGQTPNTQYF	TGTGCCAGCAGTGGACAAACACCAAATACGCAGTATTTT
few	TRBV9	NA	TRBJ1-1	CASSVDGPEAFF	TGTGCCAGCAGCGTGGACGGACCTGAAGCTTTCTTT
NA	TRBV20-1	TRBD2	TRBJ2-7	CSAEHPGSGSSYEQYF	TGCAGTGCCGAGCACCCGGGGAGCGGGAGCTCCTACGAGCAGTACTTC
few	TRBV7-6	NA	TRBJ2-2	CASSFRIGRGENTGELFF	TGTGCCAGCAGCTTTAGAATCGGGAGAGGGGAGAACACCGGGGAGCTGTTTTTT
NA	TRBV2	NA	TRBJ2-1	CASSRDFDEQFF	TGTGCCAGCAGCAGGGACTTCGATGAGCAGTTCTTC
many	TRBV20-1	TRBD1	TRBJ1-5	CSAPDRGGNQPQHF	TGCAGTGCCCCGGACAGGGGAGGGAATCAGCCCCAGCATTTT
few	TRBV7-9	NA	TRBJ1-5	CASSLSSSNQPQHF	TGTGCCAGCAGCTTATCGTCTTCCAATCAGCCCCAGCATTTT
few	TRBV9	NA	TRBJ2-3	CASSVADQPRTDTQYF	TGTGCCAGCAGCGTAGCTGACCAACCGAGGACAGATACGCAGTATTTT
few	TRBV12-3/TRBV12-4	NA	TRBJ2-2	CASSLRGVVTGELFF	TGTGCCAGCAGTTTAAGAGGGGTAGTCACCGGGGAGCTGTTTTTT
NA	TRBV4-2	TRBD2	TRBJ2-1	CASSQDGTSGIKDEQFF	TGTGCCAGCAGCCAAGATGGGACTAGCGGGATTAAGGATGAGCAGTTCTTC
NA	TRBV18	NA	TRBJ2-2	CASSPSTGNTGELFF	TGTGCCAGCTCACCTTCGACAGGCAACACCGGGGAGCTGTTTTTT
few	TRBV7-2	TRBD2	TRBJ2-3	CASSLGLAAQRDTQYF	TGTGCCAGCAGCTTAGGGCTAGCGGCCCAGCGAGATACGCAGTATTTT
few	TRBV3-1	TRBD2	TRBJ2-7	CASSPLGLGQQYF	TGTGCCAGCAGCCCATTGGGACTAGGGCAGCAGTACTTC
many	TRBV20-1	NA	TRBJ2-3	CSARAGDLVADTQYF	TGCAGTGCTAGAGCGGGGGATCTCGTCGCAGATACGCAGTATTTT
NA	TRBV18	TRBD1	TRBJ1-2	CASSTGQGSDNYGYTF	TGTGCCAGCTCAACCGGACAGGGTTCGGATAACTATGGCTACACCTTC
many	TRBV14	TRBD2	TRBJ2-1	CASSQEVATSGRYFNEQFF	TGTGCCAGCAGCCAAGAGGTAGCGACTAGCGGGAGGTATTTCAATGAGCAGTTCTTC
few	TRBV11-2	TRBD2	TRBJ2-1	CASSRLAGGTSYNEQFF	TGTGCCAGCAGCCGACTAGCGGGAGGAACTTCCTACAATGAGCAGTTCTTC
NA	TRBV18	TRBD1	TRBJ2-7	CASSQGQGSHEQYF	TGTGCCAGCTCACAGGGACAGGGTAGCCACGAGCAGTACTTC
few	TRBV2	TRBD2	TRBJ2-5	CASSEYGTSAQRGQETQYF	TGTGCCAGCAGTGAATACGGGACTAGCGCACAGCGTGGGCAAGAGACCCAGTACTTC
NA	TRBV19	TRBD1	TRBJ1-6	CASTRQGLDNSPLHF	TGTGCCAGTACCAGACAGGGGTTAGATAATTCACCCCTCCACTTT
few	TRBV20-1	NA	TRBJ1-4	CSARSNEKLFF	TGCAGTGCTAGGAGTAATGAAAAACTGTTTTTT
few	TRBV7-9	TRBD1	TRBJ2-2	CASVSDRGNRELFF	TGTGCCAGCGTCTCGGACAGGGGGAACCGGGAGCTGTTTTTT
few	TRBV12-3/TRBV12-4	TRBD1	TRBJ2-1	CASSRNRGLGNEQFF	TGTGCCAGCAGTCGAAACAGGGGCTTGGGGAATGAGCAGTTCTTC
NA	TRBV28	TRBD1	TRBJ2-3	CASSPGTGVGDTQYF	TGTGCCAGCAGTCCTGGGACAGGGGTGGGAGATACGCAGTATTTT
once	TRBV7-8	TRBD1	TRBJ2-7	CASSYNDRVHEQYF	TGTGCCAGCAGCTACAACGACAGGGTGCACGAGCAGTACTTC
NA	TRBV5-6	TRBD1	TRBJ2-1	CASSPSPDRGLYNEQFF	TGTGCCAGCAGCCCCTCCCCGGACAGGGGGCTTTACAATGAGCAGTTCTTC
NA	TRBV9	TRBD1	TRBJ2-7	CASSGSGQGSFYEQYF	TGTGCCAGCAGCGGGTCCGGACAGGGCAGCTTCTACGAGCAGTACTTC